These 13 T cell receptor beta chains were all obtained from the same sample, sequenced in a study of shared clonotypes between healthy human individuals. CD8 cells regarded as naive lacked CD45RO, were positively chosen for CCR7, and omitted terminally differentiated effector memory CD45RA+ cells. Data came from immunoSEQ multiplex PCR; TCRdb stores just in-frame clones and leaves some out. The data show roughly 2,000,000 clones, with just under 95% seen just once and 1% to 1.5% held by the top ten. The sequenced sample was naive CD8+ T cells sorted from blood. The receptors come from a man aged 18 to 35 in good health.

The chain links TRBV27 to TRBJ2-5; D perhaps matches TRBD2 (6 bases). Germline V gene lookup returns CDR1 MNHEY and CDR2 SMNVEV (reference sequence). The CDR3 loop spans 14 amino acids. Trimming stripped 5 bases from V and 3 bases from J, with 13 bases between. The CDR3 DNA follows: TGTGCCAGCAGTACCCGGGACTGGAAAGAGACCCAGTACTTC. Translated, it gives CASSTRDWKETQYF.

This clone is a singleton in its sample. J is TRBJ2-2 and V is TRBV9; 8 bases are shared with TRBD1. The germline gives CDR1 SGDLS, CDR2 YYNGEE. This CDR3 has 15 amino acids. The V gene end was trimmed by 4 bases and the J gene end by 4 bases; junction bases not matched to a gene: 6. Here the CDR3 reads CASSSGGSGTGELFF. The CDR3 DNA reads as TGTGCCAGCAGCTCAGGGGGCTCGGGCACCGGGGAGCTGTTTTTT.

The rearrangement uses TRBV11-2 and TRBJ2-5; D tentatively fits TRBD1 or TRBD2 (5 bases each). The CDR3 contains 14 residues. The germline V gene encodes CDR1 SGHAT and CDR2 FQNNGV. Trimming took off 3 bases at V and 5 bases at J, with 13 bases between the two ends. This CDR3 is CASSFDRDPETQYF. CDR3 nucleotides: TGTGCCAGCAGCTTTGACCGGGACCCGGAGACCCAGTACTTC.

V usage is TRBV28 and J usage is TRBJ2-7, with TRBD1 matching over 7 bases. This CDR3 comprises 15 residues. V gave up 1 base and J gave up 5 bases; unmatched junction bases: 8. Germline CDR1 reads MDHEN; CDR2 reads SYDVKM. For the CDR3, the DNA is TGTGCCAGCAGTTTATTGACAGGGCCTTCCAACGAGCAGTACTTC. It encodes CASSLLTGPSNEQYF.

The J gene is TRBJ1-1, the V gene TRBV5-6; D is uncertain. Germline V gives CDR1 SGHDT, CDR2 YYEEEE. V was clipped by 4 bases and J by 2 bases, with 9 bases between them. CDR3 size: 13 residues. Here the CDR3 reads CASSEDGNTEAFF. In DNA form, the CDR3 reads TGTGCCAGCAGCGAAGACGGAAACACTGAAGCTTTCTTT.

On this clone itself: Other DNA sequences of this sample code for an identical CDR3. The chain is built from TRBV6-5 and TRBJ1-1, with D perhaps TRBD1 (6 bases). The CDR3 has 13 amino acids. V shed 4 bases and J shed 3 bases, with 9 bases lying between them. Per the germline V gene, CDR1 is MNHEY and CDR2 is SVGAGI. CDR3 in amino acids: CASSLQGYTEAFF. The CDR3 DNA is TGTGCCAGCAGTTTACAGGGCTACACTGAAGCTTTCTTT.

The rearrangement uses TRBV9 and TRBJ2-2, with 7 bases lining up with TRBD2. There are 15 residues in the CDR3. V dropped 7 bases and J dropped 1; count of bases not matched to a gene: 7. From germline, CDR1 is SGDLS and CDR2 YYNGEE. The CDR3 DNA is TGTGCCAGCGAGGCTCCGGGGGGGAACACCGGGGAGCTGTTTTTT. Translated, it gives CASEAPGGNTGELFF.

This clone turned up a few times. The chain joins TRBV2 to TRBJ1-5; D unclear. This CDR3 spans 13 amino acids. Germline CDR1 reads SNHLY; CDR2 reads FYNNEI. The V end was cut by 6 bases, the J end by 0 bases, with 6 bases between. The CDR3 DNA reads TGTGCCAGCAGCGAGTTTAGCAATCAGCCCCAGCATTTT. Translating gives CASSEFSNQPQHF. The full variable domain, in which reference TRBV2 and TRBJ1-5 provide the parts outside the CDR3, is EPEVTQTPSHQVTQMGQEVILRCVPISNHLYFYWYRQILGQKVEFLVSFYNNEISEKSEIFDDQFSVERPDGSNFTLKIRSTKLEDSAMYFCASSEFSNQPQHFGDGTRLSIL.

The chain joins TRBV14 to TRBJ1-1, with 8 bases fitting TRBD1. Germline CDR1 is SGHDN and CDR2 is FVKESK. V dropped 5 bases and J dropped 5; count of bases not matched to a gene: 10. The CDR3 consists of 15 residues. The CDR3 is CASSSQGDRMTEAFF. For the CDR3, the DNA is TGTGCCAGCAGCTCACAGGGGGATAGGATGACTGAAGCTTTCTTT.

This chain joins TRBV7-9 and TRBJ2-2; D is possibly TRBD2 (5 bases). The length of the CDR3 is 15 residues. Germline CDR1 is SEHNR and CDR2 is FQNEAQ (reference sequence). Trimming left V 5 bases short and J 5 bases short, with 15 bases between. The CDR3 reads CASSLGREGTGELFF. In nucleotides, the CDR3 is TGTGCCAGCAGCCTGGGCCGGGAAGGGACCGGGGAGCTGTTTTTT. Based on the CDR3 plus reference TRBV7-9 and TRBJ2-2, the full variable domain is DTGVSQNPRHKITKRGQNVTFRCDPISEHNRLYWYRQTLGQGPEFLTYFQNEAQLEKSRLLSDRFSAERPKGSFSTLEIQRTEQGDSAMYLCASSLGREGTGELFFGEGSRLTVL.

The J gene is TRBJ1-3, the V gene TRBV2, with TRBD1 identical over 7 bases. Germline loops: CDR1 SNHLY, CDR2 FYNNEI. This CDR3 has 11 amino acids. Losses at the gene ends were 7 bases for V and 12 bases for J; bases not matched to a gene: 6. The CDR3 protein is CASTGTEGIYF. As DNA, the CDR3 is TGTGCCAGCACCGGGACAGAGGGCATATATTTT.

This chain connects TRBV5-6 to TRBJ1-1; no clear D. Germline assignment: CDR1 SGHDT and CDR2 YYEEEE. The CDR3 runs to 16 residues. The germline V and J ends were trimmed by 3 bases and 4 bases, with 19 bases remaining between them. The DNA of the CDR3 is TGTGCCAGCAGCTCGACCCGTCTGGGAGGGTCCACTGAAGCTTTCTTT. It specifies CASSSTRLGGSTEAFF.

The V gene is TRBV29-1, the J gene TRBJ2-3; tentatively, D is TRBD2 (6 bases). The CDR3 contains 16 residues. Germline V gives CDR1 SQVTM, CDR2 ANQGSEA. The germline V and J ends were trimmed by 4 bases and 0 bases, with 17 bases remaining between them. The CDR3 DNA is TGCAGCGTTGCTGGGACTGGCGGACCTAGCACAGATACGCAGTATTTT. Its protein product is CSVAGTGGPSTDTQYF.